The rows below give T cell receptor beta chains drawn from one sample of a study of blood T cell repertoires in COVID-19. The table came from immunoSEQ multiplex PCR; TCRdb's copy has only in-frame clones and leaves some out. The sample consists of over 200,000 clones, around 80% of them appearing once. The specimen sequenced was peripheral blood. Source of these receptors: a man at least 80 years old with acute or convalescent COVID-19. The CDR3 runs from the conserved cysteine through the conserved F or W. A D gene is named only where the DNA matches it firmly.

v_gene,j_gene,d_gene,CDR3aa,CDR3nt
TRBV9,TRBJ2-2,TRBD2,CASSVGGSGYTGELFF,TGTGCCAGCAGCGTAGGCGGGAGTGGCTACACCGGGGAGCTGTTTTTT
TRBV19,TRBJ1-2,TRBD1,CATRRDRDYADYTF,TGTGCCACACGCCGGGACAGGGACTATGCTGACTACACCTTC
TRBV29-1,TRBJ1-2,NA,CSVKKPRSGAIPNYGYTF,TGCAGCGTTAAAAAGCCCCGAAGCGGGGCGATACCAAACTATGGCTACACCTTC
TRBV12-3/TRBV12-4,TRBJ2-5,NA,CASRFSKKETQYF,TGTGCCAGCAGATTTAGCAAAAAAGAGACCCAGTACTTC
TRBV5-1,TRBJ2-7,NA,CASSLEANYEQYF,TGCGCCAGCAGCTTGGAAGCAAACTACGAGCAGTACTTC
TRBV5-4,TRBJ1-1,NA,CASSSRTQLNTEAFF,TGTGCCAGCAGCTCGAGAACCCAATTGAACACTGAAGCTTTCTTT
TRBV29-1,TRBJ2-5,TRBD1,CSVITGGEVTQYF,TGCAGCGTCATCACAGGGGGCGAGGTGACCCAGTACTTC
TRBV5-1,TRBJ1-3,NA,CASSTGSGNTIYF,TGCGCCAGCAGTACAGGCTCTGGAAACACCATATATTTT
TRBV3-1/TRBV3-2,TRBJ1-1,TRBD1,CASRSGGFYTEAFF,TGTGCCAGCCGGTCAGGGGGCTTCTACACTGAAGCTTTCTTT
TRBV5-4,TRBJ2-2,NA,CASSLLRAESNTGELFF,TGTGCCAGCAGCTTGTTGAGGGCGGAGTCAAACACCGGGGAGCTGTTTTTT
TRBV18,TRBJ1-1,TRBD1,CASSLQGYVEAFF,TGTGCCAGCTCACTACAGGGGTATGTTGAAGCTTTCTTT
TRBV5-1,TRBJ2-7,NA,CASRLDTFGEQYF,TGCGCCAGTCGTCTGGACACCTTCGGGGAGCAGTACTTC
TRBV28,TRBJ1-5,TRBD1,CASSRGQGNQPQHF,TGTGCCAGCTCCCGGGGACAGGGTAATCAGCCCCAGCATTTT